The rows below give T cell receptor beta chains drawn from one sample of a study of shared clonotypes between healthy human individuals. Repertoires were generated with immunoSEQ multiplex PCR, while TCRdb's copy carries only in-frame clones and drops some. This sample has 2,500,000 or so clones; roughly 92% occur once, and the top ten carry around 0.14%. The sample consisted of naive CD4+ T cells sorted from blood. The receptors stem from a man between 18 and 29 years old in good health. CDR3s include the opening cysteine and the closing phenylalanine or tryptophan. A D gene is named only where the DNA matches it firmly. Only part of the rows carry a size: once, few, many, or a class if the clone is expanded.

TRBV30	TRBJ2-1	-	TRBD1	TGTGCCTGGAGTTTAGGGACAGCTTACAATGAACAGTTCTTC	CAWSLGTAYNEQFF
TRBV10-3	TRBJ1-2	once	-	TGTGCCATCAGTGAGTCGATGCAGGCTAACTATGGCTACACCTTC	CAISESMQANYGYTF
TRBV7-7	TRBJ1-5	few	-	TGTGCTAGCACCGCAGGGCCCGGTCAGCCCCAGCATTTT	CASTAGPGQPQHF
TRBV6-6	TRBJ1-6	-	TRBD1	TGTGCCACCGACAGGGATTATAATTCACCCCTCCACTTT	CATDRDYNSPLHF
TRBV6-6	TRBJ1-6	-	TRBD1	TGTGCCACCCGGACAGGGCGTGATTCACCCCTCCACTTT	CATRTGRDSPLHF
TRBV5-4	TRBJ1-2	-	-	TGTGCCAGCAGCAACGACGTCGGGGGCTATGGCTACACCTTC	CASSNDVGGYGYTF
TRBV5-6	TRBJ1-2	-	-	TGTGCCAGCAGTGGACGGGGCGGGGGATCCTATGGCTACACCTTC	CASSGRGGGSYGYTF
TRBV19	TRBJ1-5	-	-	TGTGCCAGTACCCCGGGGGGTCTGGGGAGCAATCAGCCCCAGCATTTT	CASTPGGLGSNQPQHF
TRBV6-5	TRBJ1-2	-	-	TGTGCCAGCAGTAACTTCGACAGGCCGATCCCTTATGGCTACACCTTC	CASSNFDRPIPYGYTF
TRBV7-9	TRBJ1-3	-	-	TGTGCCAGCATCAACACTATGATCGACAGGCCAGACTCTGGAAACACCATATATTTT	CASINTMIDRPDSGNTIYF
TRBV28	TRBJ1-2	-	-	TGTGCCAGCAGAGTCACTAACTATGGCTACACCTTC	CASRVTNYGYTF